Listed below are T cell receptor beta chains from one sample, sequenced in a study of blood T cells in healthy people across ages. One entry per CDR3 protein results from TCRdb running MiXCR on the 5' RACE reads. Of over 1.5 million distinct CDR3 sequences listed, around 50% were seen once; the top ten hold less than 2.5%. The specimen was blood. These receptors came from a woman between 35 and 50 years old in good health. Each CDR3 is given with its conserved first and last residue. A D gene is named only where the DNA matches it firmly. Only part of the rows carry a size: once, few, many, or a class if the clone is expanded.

CDR3: CSARIPGRHEKLFF
DNA: TGCAGTGCTAGGATTCCGGGTAGGCATGAAAAACTGTTTTTT
J: TRBJ1-4
size: .
V: TRBV20-1
D: .

CDR3: CASSPTGQGPTDTQYF
DNA: TGTGCCAGCAGTCCGACGGGACAGGGGCCCACAGATACGCAGTATTTT
J: TRBJ2-3
size: .
V: TRBV6-1
D: TRBD1

CDR3: CASSELSRLNEQFF
DNA: TGTGCCAGCAGTGAATTAAGCAGGTTGAATGAGCAGTTCTTC
J: TRBJ2-1
size: .
V: TRBV2
D: .

CDR3: CASSPGDRDRTDTQYF
DNA: TGTGCCAGCAGCCCCGGGGACAGGGACCGCACAGATACGCAGTATTTT
J: TRBJ2-3
size: .
V: TRBV12-3/TRBV12-4
D: TRBD1

CDR3: CASRLGQTYEQYF
DNA: TGCGCCAGCCGACTTGGACAGACCTACGAGCAGTACTTC
J: TRBJ2-7
size: few
V: TRBV5-1
D: .

CDR3: CASSPQAAYEQYF
DNA: TGTGCCAGCAGCCCTCAAGCGGCCTACGAGCAGTACTTC
J: TRBJ2-7
size: .
V: TRBV3-1
D: .

CDR3: CASSLAVFGPGADTEAFF
DNA: TGTGCCAGCAGCTTAGCGGTGTTTGGTCCAGGGGCGGACACTGAAGCTTTCTTT
J: TRBJ1-1
size: few
V: TRBV7-2
D: .

CDR3: CASSVFSGDQETQYF
DNA: TGTGCCAGCAGCGTATTTAGCGGGGACCAAGAGACCCAGTACTTC
J: TRBJ2-5
size: few
V: TRBV9
D: TRBD2

CDR3: CASSARQGGSYNEQFF
DNA: TGTGCCAGCAGCGCCCGACAGGGGGGGTCCTACAATGAGCAGTTCTTC
J: TRBJ2-1
size: .
V: TRBV11-1
D: TRBD1

CDR3: CSARDVLPTSTDEQFF
DNA: TGCAGTGCTAGAGATGTTTTGCCAACTAGCACCGATGAGCAGTTCTTC
J: TRBJ2-1
size: .
V: TRBV20-1
D: .

CDR3: CASSPDGNSEKLFF
DNA: TGTGCCAGCTCTCCGGACGGGAATAGTGAAAAACTGTTTTTT
J: TRBJ1-4
size: .
V: TRBV18
D: .

CDR3: CASSQDLGANYEQYF
DNA: TGCGCCAGCAGCCAAGATCTTGGTGCGAACTACGAGCAGTACTTC
J: TRBJ2-7
size: many
V: TRBV4-3
D: .

CDR3: CASSFRQGRDNEQFF
DNA: TGTGCCAGCAGCTTTCGGCAGGGTAGGGACAATGAGCAGTTCTTC
J: TRBJ2-1
size: few
V: TRBV7-8
D: .

CDR3: CASSLNRWSSYNEQFF
DNA: TGTGCCAGCAGCTTAAACAGGTGGAGCTCCTACAATGAGCAGTTCTTC
J: TRBJ2-1
size: .
V: TRBV7-6
D: .

CDR3: CASSLDSRGGGNEQFF
DNA: TGTGCCAGCAGCTTAGACAGTAGGGGGGGTGGTAATGAGCAGTTCTTC
J: TRBJ2-1
size: .
V: TRBV7-8
D: .

CDR3: CASSSVDRGSYNEQFF
DNA: TGTGCCAGCAGCTCGGTCGACAGGGGATCCTACAATGAGCAGTTCTTC
J: TRBJ2-1
size: .
V: TRBV7-9
D: TRBD1

CDR3: CASSLPRQGLRSPLHF
DNA: TGTGCCAGCAGTTTACCCCGACAGGGCCTACGTTCACCCCTCCACTTT
J: TRBJ1-6
size: .
V: TRBV27
D: TRBD1

CDR3: CANSLGQAGTGDTQYF
DNA: TGTGCCAACAGTTTGGGGCAAGCGGGGACCGGGGATACGCAGTATTTT
J: TRBJ2-3
size: .
V: TRBV6-1
D: TRBD2

CDR3: CASSSDRIGRGYGEKLFF
DNA: TGTGCCAGCAGTTCCGACCGGATCGGCCGCGGATATGGGGAAAAACTGTTTTTT
J: TRBJ1-4
size: .
V: TRBV6-2/TRBV6-3
D: .

CDR3: CASRVASGEQDTQYF
DNA: TGTGCCAGCAGAGTGGCTAGCGGGGAGCAAGATACGCAGTATTTT
J: TRBJ2-3
size: few
V: TRBV27
D: TRBD2

CDR3: CASSSREYNEQFF
DNA: TGTGCCAGCAGTTCTCGAGAGTACAATGAGCAGTTCTTC
J: TRBJ2-1
size: few
V: TRBV28
D: .

CDR3: CASSQHSTPQPQHF
DNA: TGTGCCAGCAGCCAGCATTCAACCCCTCAGCCCCAGCATTTT
J: TRBJ1-5
size: .
V: TRBV7-2
D: .

CDR3: CASSDKVSPYWEETQYF
DNA: TGTGCCAGCAGTGATAAGGTCTCACCATATTGGGAAGAGACCCAGTACTTC
J: TRBJ2-5
size: .
V: TRBV2
D: .

CDR3: CASTTPRDSLAYEQYF
DNA: TGTGCCAGCACCACCCCTCGAGACAGCCTTGCCTACGAGCAGTACTTC
J: TRBJ2-7
size: .
V: TRBV6-2/TRBV6-3
D: .

CDR3: CASSSAGTGYHEQFF
DNA: TGTGCCAGCAGTAGTGCCGGGACAGGGTATCATGAGCAGTTCTTC
J: TRBJ2-1
size: few
V: TRBV28
D: TRBD1

CDR3: CASRDLGNEKLFF
DNA: TGCGCCAGCCGGGACTTGGGTAATGAAAAACTGTTTTTT
J: TRBJ1-4
size: .
V: TRBV5-1
D: .

CDR3: CASSLAGYSGELFF
DNA: TGTGCCAGCAGCTTAGCGGGCTACAGCGGGGAGCTGTTTTTT
J: TRBJ2-2
size: .
V: TRBV7-8
D: .